This T cell receptor (beta chain) was obtained from a study of blood T cells in healthy people across ages. General study points: Roughly linear age-related decline in beta diversity appeared, significant by age roughly 40. More naive CD4+ cells and higher diversity were found in long-lived than in aged donors.

Samples each yielded at least 6 micrograms of total RNA. Alongside a J-beta primer mix, a sample-barcoded 5' primer served in a second PCR lasting about 7 to 11 cycles. Template switching added a 12-random-nucleotide identifier to every cDNA molecule. In TCRdb, the 5' RACE reads were re-called with MiXCR into one record per CDR3 protein. Among about 730,000 distinct CDR3 sequences listed, about 40% were seen once. This clonotype was detected a few times. What it binds is unknown. The sequence was obtained from a woman aged 55-70 years in good health. The specimen sequenced was blood.

The DNA of the CDR3 is TGTGCCAGCAGTATTAGCGGGAGCGGCGTTGGAGAGACCCAGTACTTC. Translation: CASSISGSGVGETQYF. The chain has TRBV28 and TRBJ2-5, with 9 bases identical to TRBD2. Losses at the gene ends were 5 bases for V and 4 bases for J; bases not matched to a gene: 11. CDR1 is MDHEN and CDR2 is SYDVKM in the germline V gene. This CDR3 has 16 amino acids.